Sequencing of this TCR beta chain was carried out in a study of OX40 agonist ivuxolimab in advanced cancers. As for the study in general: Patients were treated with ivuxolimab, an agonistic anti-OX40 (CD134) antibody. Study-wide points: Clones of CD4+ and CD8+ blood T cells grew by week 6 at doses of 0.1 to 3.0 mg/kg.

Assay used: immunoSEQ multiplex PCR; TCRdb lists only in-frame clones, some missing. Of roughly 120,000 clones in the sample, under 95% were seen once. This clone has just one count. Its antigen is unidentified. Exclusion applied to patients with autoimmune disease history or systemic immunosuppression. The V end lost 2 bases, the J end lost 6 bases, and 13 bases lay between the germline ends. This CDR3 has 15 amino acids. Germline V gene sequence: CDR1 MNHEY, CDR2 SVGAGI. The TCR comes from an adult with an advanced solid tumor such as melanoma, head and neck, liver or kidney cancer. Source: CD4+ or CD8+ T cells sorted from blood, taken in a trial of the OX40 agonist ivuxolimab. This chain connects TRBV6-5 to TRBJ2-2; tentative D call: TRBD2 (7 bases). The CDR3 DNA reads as TGTGCCAGCAGTTACCAAAGGGGGGGACCCGGGGAGCTGTTTTTT. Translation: CASSYQRGGPGELFF.